Below are 29 T cell receptor beta chains sequenced from a single sample in a study of blood T cell repertoires in COVID-19. The data were produced by immunoSEQ multiplex PCR, yet TCRdb's version contains in-frame clones alone and is incomplete. Of about 160,000 clones listed, approximately 87% are singletons. Sequenced material: PBMCs or T cells enriched from blood (not recorded which). The receptors shown here come from a woman aged 45 to 65 who had recovered from COVID-19.

The rearrangement joins TRBV11-3 to TRBJ2-6; D uncertain. The CDR3 has 14 amino acids. Trimming left V 5 bases short and J 4 bases short, with 9 bases between. Germline-derived CDR1 and CDR2 are SGHNT and YENEEA. The CDR3 DNA reads TGTGCCAGCAGCACTCTGCGGGGGGCCAACGTCCTGACTTTC. Translated: CASSTLRGANVLTF. Full variable domain (rest looked up from reference TRBV11-3 and TRBJ2-6): EAGVVQSPRYKIIEKKQPVAFWCNPISGHNTLYWYLQNLGQGPELLIRYENEEAVDDSQLPKDRFSAERLKGVDSTLKIQPAELGDSAVYLCASSTLRGANVLTFGAGSRLTVL.

The gene calls are TRBV21-1 and TRBJ2-7; the table calls TRBD1, which could not be checked here. TRBV21-1 counts as a pseudogene. This CDR3 contains 13 residues. CDR3: CASSNPLNPGQYV. For the CDR3, the DNA is TGTGCCAGCAGCAATCCCCTGAACCCAGGGCAGTACGTC.

The J gene is TRBJ1-1, the V gene TRBV5-8; 11 bases are a match to TRBD1. Per the germline V gene, CDR1 is SGHTS and CDR2 is YDEGEE. V was pared by 6 bases and J by 3 bases, with 10 bases of the junction left unmatched. CDR3 length: 16 amino acids. DNA for the CDR3: TGTGCCAGCACCCCCCGGGACAGGGGGACCTACACTGAAGCTTTCTTT. This encodes CASTPRDRGTYTEAFF.

The chain employs TRBV21-1 and TRBJ1-5; the DNA was not used to check the table's D call, TRBD1. TRBV21-1 is an annotated pseudogene. This CDR3 contains 15 residues. The CDR3: CASSTRQLTRQPQHF. The CDR3 nucleotides are TGTGCCAGCAGCACCCGACAGTTAACCCGTCAGCCCCAGCATTTT.

This clone was picked up one time. V and J are TRBV29-1 and TRBJ1-2, with D possibly TRBD1 on 6 matching bases. CDR1 and CDR2 (germline): SQVTM, ANQGSEA. The CDR3 has 11 amino acids. V was pared by 7 bases and J by 5 bases, with 11 bases between. DNA for the CDR3: TGCAGCGACAGAACAGGGTATGGCTACACCTTC. Protein product: CSDRTGYGYTF.

The rearrangement links TRBV30 to TRBJ1-1; a weak D match, TRBD1 (6 bases). Between the trimmed V and J ends, which lost 3 bases and 1 base, there was a span of 9 bases. CDR1 and CDR2 from the germline V gene are GTSNPN and SVGIG (reference sequence). This CDR3 contains 13 residues. The CDR3 nucleotides are TGTGCCTGGAGAAGGACAGCGAACACTGAAGCTTTCTTT. It codes for CAWRRTANTEAFF.

This sequence joins TRBV5-1 and TRBJ1-1; 9 nucleotides line up with TRBD1. The CDR3 runs to 13 residues. CDR1 and CDR2 from the germline V gene are SGHRS and YFSETQ. V lost 2 bases, J lost 5 bases, and 1 base stayed unmatched. CDR3 protein: CASSFGQGTEAFF. CDR3 DNA sequence: TGCGCCAGCAGCTTCGGACAGGGGACTGAAGCTTTCTTT.

The rearrangement links TRBV3-1 (or the pseudogene TRBV3-2) to TRBJ2-1; tentatively, D is TRBD1 (5 bases). This CDR3 comprises 13 residues. Trimming removed 6 bases from V and 11 bases from J, with 17 bases in between. Germline CDR1 reads LGHDT; CDR2 reads YNNKEL (reference sequence). The CDR3 region is CASSPGPGYQQFF. CDR3 nucleotide sequence: TGTGCCAGCAGTCCCGGCCCAGGGTATCAGCAGTTCTTC.

The V and J genes are TRBV5-1 and TRBJ2-5, with D perhaps matching TRBD1 (5 bases). This CDR3 is 16 amino acids long. CDR1 is SGHRS, CDR2 YFSETQ, per germline. The V gene lost 2 bases and the J gene lost 5 bases, with 19 bases spanning the gap. CDR3 DNA: TGCGCCAGCAGCTTTACGGACGGGCTTTCAGGGGAGACCCAGTACTTC. Translated, it gives CASSFTDGLSGETQYF.

This clone was seen a single time. The genes are TRBV6-5 and TRBJ1-5; TRBD1 matches 10 bases. V was clipped by 10 bases and J by 6 bases; unmatched bases: 6. Germline CDR1 and CDR2: MNHEY and SVGAGI. This CDR3 region has 13 residues. Here the CDR3 DNA reads TGTGCCACCCGACAGGGGGCTGGTCAGCCCCAGCATTTT. Protein sequence: CATRQGAGQPQHF.

The CDR3 coding sequence is TGTGCCACCAGGACAGGGGGTGTGAATGAGCAGTTCTTC. Residues: CATRTGGVNEQFF. This chain connects TRBV2 to TRBJ2-1, with TRBD1 identical over 10 bases. V lost 10 bases and J lost 7; bases outside the gene matches: 7. From germline, CDR1 is SNHLY and CDR2 FYNNEI. This CDR3 region has 13 residues.

The chain couples TRBV4-3 to TRBJ1-3, with a tentative D call TRBD1 (5 bases). V was pared by 0 bases and J by 0 bases, with 9 bases between. The CDR3 covers 16 residues. Per germline, CDR1 LGHNA and CDR2 YSLEER. CDR3 residues: CASSQDGAFSGNTIYF. CDR3 bases: TGCGCCAGCAGCCAAGATGGGGCCTTCTCTGGAAACACCATATATTTT.

In its sample, this clone was seen a few times. The chain combines TRBV6-5 with TRBJ2-2, with 7 bases fitting TRBD1. Per germline, CDR1 MNHEY and CDR2 SVGAGI. The junction had 5 bases not matched to a gene; V was cut back by 5 bases and J by 5 bases. The CDR3 spans 14 residues. The CDR3 DNA is TGTGCCAGCAGTCTAGACAGGGAGACCGGGGAGCTGTTTTTT. Translated: CASSLDRETGELFF.

This chain connects TRBV5-1 to TRBJ2-4, with D perhaps TRBD1 (6 bases). CDR3 size: 20 residues. V was cut by 1 base and J by 6 bases, with 29 bases left in between. In germline, CDR1 is SGHRS, CDR2 YFSETQ. The CDR3 is CASSLLPSDRIGVLGNIQYF. The CDR3 coding sequence is TGCGCCAGCAGCTTGCTCCCCTCAGACAGGATAGGGGTGTTGGGAAACATTCAGTACTTC.

In its sample, this clone was seen a few times. This sequence joins TRBV2 and TRBJ1-2; a weak D match, TRBD1 (5 bases). The germline V and J ends were trimmed by 8 bases and 8 bases, with 18 bases remaining between them. Germline lookup yields CDR1 SNHLY and CDR2 FYNNEI. The CDR3 runs to 13 residues. The CDR3 here is CASGFDKGLGYTF. In DNA form, the CDR3 reads TGTGCCAGCGGTTTCGATAAGGGGTTGGGCTACACCTTC.

The chain uses TRBV28 and TRBJ1-4; possible D gene TRBD1, 6 bases. Trimming left V 6 bases short and J 11 bases short, with 16 bases between. The CDR3 runs to 13 residues. Germline values: CDR1 MDHEN, CDR2 SYDVKM. The CDR3 region is CASRSDRMGKLFF. Written as DNA, the CDR3 is TGTGCCAGCAGATCCGACAGGATGGGGAAACTGTTTTTT.

This clone was seen at least ten times. The chain is built from TRBV6-2 or TRBV6-3 and TRBJ1-6; 9 positions match TRBD1. Germline V gene data show CDR1 as MNHEY and CDR2 as SVGEGT. J was trimmed by 7 bases and V by 6 bases; bases with no gene match: 4. The length of the CDR3 is 14 residues. CDR3 residues: CASSRTGENSPLHF. CDR3 sequence (DNA): TGTGCCAGCAGCCGGACAGGGGAGAATTCACCCCTCCACTTT.

This sequence joins TRBV5-1 and TRBJ2-3; no firm D call. Per germline, CDR1 SGHRS and CDR2 YFSETQ. V lost 0 bases to trimming and J lost 2 bases, with 10 bases between them. The length of the CDR3 is 15 residues. This CDR3 reads CASSLVAGTTDTQYF. Here the CDR3 DNA reads TGCGCCAGCAGCTTGGTCGCAGGCACCACAGATACGCAGTATTTT.

The J gene is TRBJ1-4, the V gene TRBV6-5; TRBD1 is a possible D gene (5 bases). The V end lost 4 bases, the J end lost 8 bases, and 17 bases lay between the germline ends. The CDR3 sequence is 15 residues long. CDR1 and CDR2 from the germline V gene are MNHEY and SVGAGI. Here the CDR3 reads CASSFTSFKGEKLFF. Here the CDR3 DNA reads TGTGCCAGCAGTTTTACATCCTTCAAGGGGGAAAAACTGTTTTTT.

V gene TRBV7-2 combines with J gene TRBJ1-6, with a tentative D call TRBD1 (5 bases). Trimming cost V 1 base and J 8 bases, with 15 bases left between them. From germline, CDR1 is SGHTA and CDR2 FQGNSA. The length of the CDR3 is 16 residues. The CDR3 spells CASSLGRGIGDSPLHF. The CDR3 DNA reads TGTGCCAGCAGCTTAGGGCGGGGTATAGGGGATTCACCCCTCCACTTT. The full variable domain, completed using reference TRBV7-2 and TRBJ1-6, is GAGVSQSPSNKVTEKGKDVELRCDPISGHTALYWYRQSLGQGLEFLIYFQGNSAPDKSGLPSDRFSAERTGGSVSTLTIQRTQQEDSAVYLCASSLGRGIGDSPLHFGNGTRLTVT.

The chain couples TRBV30 to TRBJ2-3, with a tentative D call TRBD2 (6 bases). The V and J ends lost 0 bases and 5 bases respectively, with 15 bases between them. This CDR3 has 15 residues. The germline gives CDR1 GTSNPN, CDR2 SVGIG (reference sequence). The DNA for the CDR3 is TGTGCCTGGAGTGTACATAGCGGCCCTGGAGATACGCAGTATTTT. Encoded protein: CAWSVHSGPGDTQYF.

V gene TRBV19 combines with J gene TRBJ1-1, with D tentatively TRBD1 (6 bases). This CDR3 has 13 amino acids. Trimming pared 5 bases from V and 1 base from J, leaving 8 bases between. The germline gives CDR1 LNHDA, CDR2 SQIVND (reference sequence). In nucleotides, the CDR3 is TGTGCCAGTAGTCACAGGGAGAACACTGAAGCTTTCTTT. It specifies CASSHRENTEAFF.

This chain connects TRBV5-4 to TRBJ2-1; TRBD2 might be the D (5 bases). Germline V CDR1 and CDR2: SGHNT, YYREEE (reference sequence). The V gene lost 3 bases and the J gene lost 7 bases, with 23 bases spanning the gap. The CDR3 sequence is 17 residues long. Here the CDR3 DNA reads TGTGCCAGCAGCTCCAAATCCTCCGGACCGGGGATAAATGAGCAGTTCTTC. It codes for CASSSKSSGPGINEQFF.

The genes are TRBV25-1 and TRBJ1-6, with D uncertain. Between the trimmed V and J ends, which lost 4 bases and 11 bases, there was a span of 12 bases. Germline CDR1 is MGHDK and CDR2 is SYGVNS. There are 13 residues in the CDR3. The CDR3 sequence: CASSGRTLTPLHF. CDR3 bases: TGTGCCAGCAGTGGGAGGACTCTAACACCCCTCCACTTT.

The V gene is TRBV28, the J gene TRBJ1-5; weak D call: TRBD1 (6 bases). V was shortened by 7 bases and J by 7 bases, with 20 bases between the two germline ends. The CDR3 runs to 15 residues. The germline V gene encodes CDR1 MDHEN and CDR2 SYDVKM. The DNA of the CDR3 is TGTGCCAGCACCCCGAGGGGGTCAGGGCGGCAGCCCCAGCATTTT. Translated: CASTPRGSGRQPQHF. Filled out from reference TRBV28 and TRBJ1-5, the complete variable domain reads DVKVTQSSRYLVKRTGEKVFLECVQDMDHENMFWYRQDPGLGLRLIYFSYDVKMKEKGDIPEGYSVSREKKERFSLILESASTNQTSMYLCASTPRGSGRQPQHFGDGTRLSIL.

This clone was counted a few times. The sample has other DNA sequences that encode this CDR3 too. V gene TRBV7-9 combines with J gene TRBJ1-5, with a possible D match to TRBD1 (5 bases). The CDR3 consists of 13 residues. The V and J ends lost 5 bases and 5 bases respectively, with 10 bases between them. Germline values: CDR1 SEHNR, CDR2 FQNEAQ (reference sequence). The CDR3 loop is CASSPGLDQPQHF. As DNA, the CDR3 is TGTGCCAGCAGCCCAGGGTTGGATCAGCCCCAGCATTTT.

The gene calls are TRBV10-3 and TRBJ1-1, with TRBD1 matching 7 bases. Germline values: CDR1 ENHRY, CDR2 SYGVKD. The trim removed 8 bases at V and 0 bases at J, leaving 6 bases unmatched. The CDR3 loop spans 14 amino acids. The CDR3 coding sequence is TGTGCCATCGGGACAGTAAACATGAACACTGAAGCTTTCTTT. This encodes CAIGTVNMNTEAFF.

The V gene is TRBV2, the J gene TRBJ1-2, with 7 positions matching TRBD1. Germline V gene lookup returns CDR1 SNHLY and CDR2 FYNNEI. This CDR3 is 13 amino acids long. V gave up 5 bases and J gave up 8 bases; unmatched junction bases: 8. CDR3 bases: TGTGCCAGCAGTAGACAGGGAGGAGGAGGCTACACCTTC. Residues: CASSRQGGGGYTF.

This chain uses TRBV6-2 or TRBV6-3 with TRBJ2-7; 9 nucleotides align to TRBD2. This CDR3 spans 13 amino acids. V lost 5 bases to trimming and J lost 7 bases; unmatched junction nucleotides: 6. In germline, CDR1 is MNHEY, CDR2 SVGEGT. As DNA, the CDR3 is TGTGCCAGCAGTCTTAGCGGGAGCGGTGAGCAGTACGTC. This encodes CASSLSGSGEQYV.